The clone carrying this TCR beta chain was found many times. A TCRbeta library incorporating unique molecular identifiers was prepared. TCRdb independently ran MiXCR on the PCR reads; one entry per CDR3 protein. The table has roughly 200,000 distinct CDR3 sequences, approximately 15% seen once. This sample stems from a study of T-cell reconstitution after alpha-beta-depleted transplantation in children. The V end was cut by 1 base, the J end by 7 bases, with 10 bases between. The CDR3 is 13 amino acids. In germline, CDR1 is LGHNA, CDR2 YNFKEQ. This clonotype originated in a human donor who donated a stem cell graft to a child with acute lymphoblastic leukemia. This material consisted of PBMCs from the stem cell graft donor, taken from the stem cell graft. The chain joins TRBV4-2 to TRBJ1-2; the D is unclear. This CDR3 reads CASSQGGQAGYTF. CDR3 in DNA: TGTGCCAGCAGCCAAGGGGGTCAAGCTGGCTACACCTTC.